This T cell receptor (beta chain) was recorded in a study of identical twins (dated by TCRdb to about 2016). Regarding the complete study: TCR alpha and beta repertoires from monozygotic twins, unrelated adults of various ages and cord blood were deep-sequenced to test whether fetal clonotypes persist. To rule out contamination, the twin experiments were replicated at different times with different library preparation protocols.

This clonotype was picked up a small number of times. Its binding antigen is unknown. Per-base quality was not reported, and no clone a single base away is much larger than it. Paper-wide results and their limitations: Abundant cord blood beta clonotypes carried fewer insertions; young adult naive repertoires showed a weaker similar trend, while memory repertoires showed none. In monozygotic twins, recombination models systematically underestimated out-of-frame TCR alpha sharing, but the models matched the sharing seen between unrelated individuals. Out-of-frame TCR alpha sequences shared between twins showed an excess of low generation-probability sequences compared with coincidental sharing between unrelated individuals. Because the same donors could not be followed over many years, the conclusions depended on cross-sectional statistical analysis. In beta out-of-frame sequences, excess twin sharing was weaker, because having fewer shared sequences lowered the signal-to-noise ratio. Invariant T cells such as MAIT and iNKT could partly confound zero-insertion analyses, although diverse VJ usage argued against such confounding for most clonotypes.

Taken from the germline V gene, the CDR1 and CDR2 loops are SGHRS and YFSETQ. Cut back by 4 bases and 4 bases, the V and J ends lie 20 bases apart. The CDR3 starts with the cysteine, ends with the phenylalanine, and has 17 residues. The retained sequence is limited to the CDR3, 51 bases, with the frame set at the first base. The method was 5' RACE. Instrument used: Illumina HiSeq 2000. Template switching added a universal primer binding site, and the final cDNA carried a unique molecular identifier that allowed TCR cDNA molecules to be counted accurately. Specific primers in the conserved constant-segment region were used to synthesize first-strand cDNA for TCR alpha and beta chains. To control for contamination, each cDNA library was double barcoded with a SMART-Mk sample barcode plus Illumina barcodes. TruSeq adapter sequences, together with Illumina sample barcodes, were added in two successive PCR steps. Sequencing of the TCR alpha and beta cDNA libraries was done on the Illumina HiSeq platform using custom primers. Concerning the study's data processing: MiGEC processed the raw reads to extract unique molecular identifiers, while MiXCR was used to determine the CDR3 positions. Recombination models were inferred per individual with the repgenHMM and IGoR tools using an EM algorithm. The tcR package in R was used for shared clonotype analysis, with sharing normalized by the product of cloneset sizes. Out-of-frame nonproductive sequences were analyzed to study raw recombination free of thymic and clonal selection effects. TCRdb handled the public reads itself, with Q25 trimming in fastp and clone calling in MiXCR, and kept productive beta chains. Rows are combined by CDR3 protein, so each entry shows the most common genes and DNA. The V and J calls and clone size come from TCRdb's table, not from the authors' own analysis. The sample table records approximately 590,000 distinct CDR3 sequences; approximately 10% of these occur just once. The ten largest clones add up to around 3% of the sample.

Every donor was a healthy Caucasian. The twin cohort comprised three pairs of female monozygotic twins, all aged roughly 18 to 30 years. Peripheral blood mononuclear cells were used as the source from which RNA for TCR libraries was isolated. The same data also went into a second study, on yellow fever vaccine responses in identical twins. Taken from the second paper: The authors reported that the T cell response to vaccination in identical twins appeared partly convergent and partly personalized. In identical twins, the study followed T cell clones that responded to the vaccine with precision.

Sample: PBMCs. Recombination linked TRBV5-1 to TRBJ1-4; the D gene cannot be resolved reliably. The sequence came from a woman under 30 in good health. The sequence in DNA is TGCGCCAGCAGCCTGGCGTCCCTCGGGGTTTTTAATGAAAAACTGTTTTTT. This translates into CASSLASLGVFNEKLFF.